These 19 T cell receptor beta chains were all obtained from the same sample, sequenced in a study of cytomegalovirus exposure and HLA in healthy donors. Vbeta (60) and Jbeta (13) primers were used in the PCR. Only in-frame clones appear in the TCRdb table, and some are missing; sequencing was by immunoSEQ multiplex PCR. The sample includes about 160,000 clones, around 72% seen only once; the top ten take over 2.5%. Source material: PBMCs. The receptors stem from a female donor in good health and CMV-seronegative.

This clone is a singleton in its sample. J is TRBJ1-2 and V is TRBV7-2, with unresolved D. In germline, CDR1 is SGHTA, CDR2 FQGNSA. V was pared by 1 base and J by 7 bases, with 13 bases between. CDR3 size: 14 residues. CDR3 amino acids: CASSLGGGALGYTF. The DNA of the CDR3 is TGTGCCAGCAGCTTAGGCGGAGGTGCACTTGGCTACACCTTC.

The genes are TRBV11-2 and TRBJ2-3; tentative D call: TRBD1 (6 bases). In germline, CDR1 is SGHAT, CDR2 FQNNGV. The CDR3 loop spans 15 amino acids. V dropped 0 bases and J dropped 3 bases, with 10 bases sitting between them. In DNA form, the CDR3 reads TGTGCCAGCAGCTTAGAGGGAACAGGGACAGATACGCAGTATTTT. It specifies CASSLEGTGTDTQYF.

The chain employs TRBV4-1 and TRBJ1-6; unclear D gene. Deletions cut 4 bases from V and 0 bases from J, with 10 bases between. This CDR3 comprises 16 residues. Germline-derived CDR1 and CDR2 are MGHRA and YSYEKL. CDR3 coding DNA: TGCGCCAGCAGCCCCACCCTCAGCTCCTATAATTCACCCCTCCACTTT. This codes for CASSPTLSSYNSPLHF.

This clone showed up just a few times. V usage is TRBV7-8 and J usage is TRBJ2-5; 8 bases map to TRBD2. The DNA end is a closer match to TRBJ2-7, so the J assignment may be wrong. This CDR3 comprises 15 residues. Germline V gives CDR1 SGHVS, CDR2 FQNEAQ. The CDR3 nucleotides read TGTGCCAGCAGCTTAGACGCGGGAGGTGGCTACGAGCAGTACTTC. It specifies CASSLDAGGGYEQYF.

This sequence joins TRBV11-2 and TRBJ1-1; D not certain. V gave up 2 bases and J gave up 5 bases, with 12 bases separating them. The CDR3 length is 14 residues. CDR1 SGHAT and CDR2 FQNNGV come from the germline V gene. The CDR3 loop is CASSLFMSGTEAFF. CDR3 DNA sequence: TGTGCCAGCAGCTTATTTATGTCGGGTACTGAAGCTTTCTTT.

The chain has TRBV7-9 and TRBJ1-1, with 9 bases fitting TRBD1. The CDR3 totals 13 residues. Trimming cost V 5 bases and J 5 bases; bases outside gene matches: 3. CDR1 is SEHNR, CDR2 FQNEAQ, per germline (reference sequence). CDR3 region: CASSVTGGTEAFF. The CDR3 nucleotides are TGTGCCAGCAGCGTGACAGGGGGGACTGAAGCTTTCTTT. The entire variable domain, with the rest obtained from reference TRBV7-9 and TRBJ1-1, is as follows: DTGVSQNPRHKITKRGQNVTFRCDPISEHNRLYWYRQTLGQGPEFLTYFQNEAQLEKSRLLSDRFSAERPKGSFSTLEIQRTEQGDSAMYLCASSVTGGTEAFFGQGTRLTVV.

This clone was detected only once. The rearrangement joins TRBV14 to TRBJ2-7; a weak D match, TRBD1 (6 bases). Germline V lookup: CDR1 SGHDN, CDR2 FVKESK. The CDR3 spans 14 residues. V gave up 3 bases and J gave up 2 bases, with 11 bases separating them. The CDR3 reads CASSHRGKPYEQYF. The CDR3 bases are TGTGCCAGCAGCCACAGGGGAAAGCCCTACGAGCAGTACTTC.

This clone was detected only once. This chain joins TRBV6-1 and TRBJ1-5, with D possibly TRBD1 on 6 matching bases. The V end lost 3 bases, the J end lost 7 bases, and 16 bases lay between the germline ends. Per the germline V gene, CDR1 is MNHNS and CDR2 is SASEGT. This CDR3 has 15 residues. In DNA, the CDR3 is TGTGCCAGCAGTGACGAAGAAGGGGGTTGGCAGCCCCAGCATTTT. Translation: CASSDEEGGWQPQHF.

The chain employs TRBV9 and TRBJ2-2; 7 bases fit TRBD1. CDR1 SGDLS and CDR2 YYNGEE come from the germline V gene. The CDR3 is made up of 18 amino acids. V shed 3 bases and J 4 bases; nucleotides not matched to a gene: 15. CDR3 sequence: CASSASLGGAGGTGELFF. CDR3 DNA: TGTGCCAGCAGCGCGAGCCTAGGGGGCGCGGGTGGCACCGGGGAGCTGTTTTTT. The full variable domain, rest sourced from reference TRBV9 and TRBJ2-2, is DSGVTQTPKHLITATGQRVTLRCSPRSGDLSVYWYQQSLDQGLQFLIQYYNGEERAKGNILERFSAQQFPDLHSELNLSSLELGDSALYFCASSASLGGAGGTGELFFGEGSRLTVL.

This clone was found a few times. This chain links TRBV19 with TRBJ1-5, with 11 bases that match TRBD1. The CDR3 consists of 16 residues. The germline gives CDR1 LNHDA, CDR2 SQIVND (reference sequence). J lost 5 bases, V lost 4 bases, and 7 bases had no gene match. CDR3 bases: TGTGCCAGTAGTACCGGGACAGGGGGTCTTCATCAGCCCCAGCATTTT. It translates to CASSTGTGGLHQPQHF.

This chain uses TRBV15 with TRBJ2-3; TRBD1 matches at 9 bases. The germline CDR1 and CDR2 sequences are LNHNV and YYDKDF (reference sequence). Unmatched junction bases numbered 4, after V lost 4 bases and J lost 5 bases. This CDR3 is built from 14 residues. In DNA form, the CDR3 reads TGTGCCACCAGCATGGGACAGGGCGTAGATACGCAGTATTTT. As protein: CATSMGQGVDTQYF.

This sequence joins TRBV20-1 and TRBJ1-2, with D perhaps matching TRBD1 (5 bases). The CDR3 is made up of 11 amino acids. Germline CDR1 and CDR2: DFQATT and SNEGSKA (reference sequence). V was clipped by 8 bases and J by 3 bases, with 10 bases between them. Written as DNA, the CDR3 is TGCAGTCACAGGAAGGACTATGGCTACACCTTC. Protein product: CSHRKDYGYTF.

J is TRBJ1-2 and V is TRBV11-1; TRBD1 aligns across 8 bases. CDR1 is SGHAT, CDR2 FQDESV, per germline (reference sequence). The CDR3 has 15 amino acids. Germline trimming cut 5 bases from V and 4 bases from J; bases unmatched to any gene: 9. CDR3 in amino acids: CASSPHRGVPYGYTF. Written as DNA, the CDR3 is TGTGCCAGCAGCCCCCACAGGGGGGTCCCCTATGGCTACACCTTC.

The chain recombines TRBV6-5 with TRBJ1-1; 8 bases align to TRBD1. The CDR3 spans 15 residues. Trimming took 4 bases from V and 1 from J; bases not matched to a gene: 5. Germline CDR1 and CDR2: MNHEY and SVGAGI. The CDR3 region is CASSWGGTGNTEAFF. The CDR3 DNA follows: TGTGCCAGCAGTTGGGGCGGGACAGGGAACACTGAAGCTTTCTTT.

The V and J genes are TRBV19 and TRBJ1-1; D not certain. Per germline, CDR1 LNHDA and CDR2 SQIVND (reference sequence). This CDR3 has 13 residues. V was clipped by 3 bases and J by 1 base, with 6 bases between them. The chain's CDR3 is CASSIGRNTEAFF. The CDR3 DNA follows: TGTGCCAGTAGTATTGGGCGGAACACTGAAGCTTTCTTT.

V gene TRBV13 combines with J gene TRBJ2-7; 7 nucleotides line up with TRBD1. Germline loops: CDR1 PRHDT, CDR2 FYEKMQ (reference sequence). There are 15 residues in the CDR3. V dropped 3 bases and J dropped 2; count of bases not matched to a gene: 7. The CDR3, as DNA: TGTGCCAGCAGCTTTGGCCAGGGGGTGACCTACGAGCAGTACTTC. It specifies CASSFGQGVTYEQYF.

There are a few counts of this clone. This chain connects TRBV4-1 to TRBJ2-2, with D possibly being TRBD2 (5 bases). The germline gives CDR1 MGHRA, CDR2 YSYEKL. V shed 3 bases and J shed 5 bases, with 19 bases lying between them. The length of the CDR3 is 17 residues. The CDR3 sequence is CASSHPITGKETGELFF. CDR3 DNA: TGCGCCAGCAGCCACCCAATCACGGGGAAGGAGACCGGGGAGCTGTTTTTT.

Written as DNA, the CDR3 is TGTGCCAGCAGCCGAAAAAGGGGGTCCTACGAGCAGTACTTC. It encodes CASSRKRGSYEQYF. The rearrangement uses TRBV21-1 and TRBJ2-7; TRBD1 is the table's D call and was not checked against the DNA. TRBV21-1 is termed a pseudogene. The CDR3 runs 14 residues.

The chain is built from TRBV7-2 and TRBJ2-5, with 9 bases fitting TRBD2. There are 15 residues in the CDR3. V gave up 5 bases and J gave up 5 bases; unmatched junction bases: 9. Germline loops: CDR1 SGHTA, CDR2 FQGNSA. In DNA, the CDR3 is TGTGCCAGCAGCCTCAGAGCGGGGGGCGGGGAGACCCAGTACTTC. It is translated as CASSLRAGGGETQYF.